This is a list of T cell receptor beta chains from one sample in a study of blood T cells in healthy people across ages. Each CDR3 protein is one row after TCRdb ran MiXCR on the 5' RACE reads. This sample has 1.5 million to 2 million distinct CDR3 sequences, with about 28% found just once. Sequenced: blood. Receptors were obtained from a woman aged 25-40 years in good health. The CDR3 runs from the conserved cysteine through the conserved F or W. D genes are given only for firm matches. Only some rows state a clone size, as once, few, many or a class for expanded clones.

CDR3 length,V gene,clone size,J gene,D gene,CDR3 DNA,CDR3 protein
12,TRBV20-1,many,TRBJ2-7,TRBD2,TGCAGTGCTTCGGGACTAGCTTACGAGCAGTACTTC,CSASGLAYEQYF
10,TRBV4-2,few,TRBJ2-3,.,TGTGCCAGCAGCCAAGATGTGGAGTATTTT,CASSQDVEYF
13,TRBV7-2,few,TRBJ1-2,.,TGTGCCGGCAGCGGACAGTCCCACTATGGCTACACCTTC,CAGSGQSHYGYTF
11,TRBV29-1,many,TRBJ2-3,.,TGCAGCCCCCGGGGCACAGATACGCAGTATTTT,CSPRGTDTQYF
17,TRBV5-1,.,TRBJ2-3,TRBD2,TGCGCCAGCAGCTTGGATCTAGCGGGGTTGAGCACAGATACGCAGTATTTT,CASSLDLAGLSTDTQYF
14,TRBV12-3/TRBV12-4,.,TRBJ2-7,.,TGTGCCGGCGGAGTGACTGGCAGCTCCTACGAGCAGTACTTC,CAGGVTGSSYEQYF
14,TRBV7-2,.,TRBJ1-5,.,TGTGCCAGCAGCCACACAAGGAGCAATCACCCCCAGCATTTT,CASSHTRSNHPQHF
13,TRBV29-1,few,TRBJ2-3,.,TGCAGCGTTGGGACTGGCTACACAGATACGCAGTATTTT,CSVGTGYTDTQYF
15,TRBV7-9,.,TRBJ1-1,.,TGTGCCAGCATCCTACAGGAGCTGATGAACACTGAAGCTTTCTTT,CASILQELMNTEAFF
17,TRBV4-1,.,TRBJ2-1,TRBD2,TGCGCCAGCAGCCAGACAATAGCGGGAGGGAATTACAATGAGCAGTTCTTC,CASSQTIAGGNYNEQFF
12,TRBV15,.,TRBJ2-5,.,TGTGCCACCAGCACTAGCCCGCAGACCCAGTACTTC,CATSTSPQTQYF
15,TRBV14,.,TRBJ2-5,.,TGTGCCAGCAGCCAAGGATCCCAAATCCGAGGGGAGCAGTACTTC,CASSQGSQIRGEQYF
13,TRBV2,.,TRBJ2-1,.,TGTGCCAGCGGGAGGTTGGCCTACAATGAGCAGTTCTTC,CASGRLAYNEQFF
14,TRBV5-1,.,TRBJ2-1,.,TGCGCCAACAGTCCCGGGGAAAGGTACAATGAGCAGTTCTTC,CANSPGERYNEQFF
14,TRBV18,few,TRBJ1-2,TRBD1,TGTGCCAGCTCGGGACAGGGCGGGGACTATGGCTACACCTTC,CASSGQGGDYGYTF
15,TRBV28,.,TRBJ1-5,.,TGTGCCAGCAGTTTATCCGGCCCCTCGAATCAGCCCCAGCATTTT,CASSLSGPSNQPQHF
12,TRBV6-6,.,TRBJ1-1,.,TGTGCCAGCAGCGGGGCTGTCCCTGAAGCTTTCTTT,CASSGAVPEAFF
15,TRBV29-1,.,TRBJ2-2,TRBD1,TGCAGCGTTGGTTTAACAGGGGTGGACACCGGGGAGCTGTTTTTT,CSVGLTGVDTGELFF
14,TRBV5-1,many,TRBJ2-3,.,TGCGCCAGCAGCTTGATGGGGACCACAGATACGCAGTATTTT,CASSLMGTTDTQYF
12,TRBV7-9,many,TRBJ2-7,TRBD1,TGTGCCAGCAGCTTAAACAGGGGCGAGCAGTACTTC,CASSLNRGEQYF
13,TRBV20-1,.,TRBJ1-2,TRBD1,TGCAGTGCTACGGGACAGGGTCCGAGGGGCTACACCTTC,CSATGQGPRGYTF
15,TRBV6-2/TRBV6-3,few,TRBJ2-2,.,TGTGCCAGCAGACCGTCGACTCGGGAGTACGGGGAGCTGTTTTTT,CASRPSTREYGELFF
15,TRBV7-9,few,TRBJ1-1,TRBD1,TGTGCCAGCAGCCCTCCCGGGACAGCAAACACTGAAGCTTTCTTT,CASSPPGTANTEAFF
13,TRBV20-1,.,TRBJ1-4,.,TGCAGTGGCACTGAGGACCCGAATGAAAAACTGTTTTTT,CSGTEDPNEKLFF
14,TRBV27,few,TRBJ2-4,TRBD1,TGTGCCAGCCAAATCGGGACAGGGAAAAACATTCAGTACTTC,CASQIGTGKNIQYF
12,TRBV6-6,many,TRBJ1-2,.,TGTGCCAGCAGCAGTTCAAGCTATGGCTACACCTTC,CASSSSSYGYTF
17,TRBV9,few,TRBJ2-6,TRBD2,TGTGCCAGCAGCTCGGGACTAGCGAGCTCTGGGGCCAACGTCCTGACTTTC,CASSSGLASSGANVLTF
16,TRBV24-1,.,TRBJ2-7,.,TGTGCCACCAGTGATCGTTTAGCGGTCTCCTACAATGAGCAGTACTTC,CATSDRLAVSYNEQYF
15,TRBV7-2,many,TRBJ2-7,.,TGTGCCAGCAGATCCGGAGGGGGCGGCTCCTACGAGCAGTACTTC,CASRSGGGGSYEQYF
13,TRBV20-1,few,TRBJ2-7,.,TGCAGTGCTAGTAGGGGGAGGGCCTCTGAGCAGTACTTC,CSASRGRASEQYF
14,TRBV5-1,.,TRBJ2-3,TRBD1,TGCGCCAGCAGCTCCGGGGACAGAGACCACGAGCAGTATTTT,CASSSGDRDHEQYF